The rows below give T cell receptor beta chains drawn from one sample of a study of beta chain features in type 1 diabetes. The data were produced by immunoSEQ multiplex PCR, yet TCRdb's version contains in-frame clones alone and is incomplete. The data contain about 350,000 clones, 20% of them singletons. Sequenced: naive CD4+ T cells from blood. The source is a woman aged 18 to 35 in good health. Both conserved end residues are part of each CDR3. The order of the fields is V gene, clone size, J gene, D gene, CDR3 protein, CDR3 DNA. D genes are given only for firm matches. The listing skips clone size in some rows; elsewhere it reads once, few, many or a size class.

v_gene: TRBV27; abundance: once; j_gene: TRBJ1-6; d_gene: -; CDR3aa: CASSTGYNSPLHF; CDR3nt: TGTGCCAGCAGTACAGGTTATAATTCACCCCTCCACTTT
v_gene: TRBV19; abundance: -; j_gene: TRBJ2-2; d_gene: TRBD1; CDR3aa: CASSRQGPMGNTGELFF; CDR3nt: TGTGCCAGTAGTAGACAGGGGCCGATGGGGAACACCGGGGAGCTGTTTTTT
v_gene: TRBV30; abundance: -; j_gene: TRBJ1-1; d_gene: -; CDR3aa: CAWNVQAEAFF; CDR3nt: TGTGCCTGGAACGTACAGGCTGAAGCTTTCTTT
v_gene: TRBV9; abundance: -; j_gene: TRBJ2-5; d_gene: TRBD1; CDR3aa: CASSEGPGTEETQYF; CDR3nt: TGTGCCAGCAGCGAGGGCCCCGGGACAGAAGAGACCCAGTACTTC
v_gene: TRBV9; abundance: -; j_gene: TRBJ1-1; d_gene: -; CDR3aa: CASSVAIGSMNTEAFF; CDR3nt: TGTGCCAGCAGCGTAGCTATAGGGAGCATGAACACTGAAGCTTTCTTT
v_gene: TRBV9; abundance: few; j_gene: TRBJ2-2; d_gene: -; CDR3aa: CASSLDPGAGELFF; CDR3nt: TGTGCCAGCAGCCTCGACCCCGGGGCCGGGGAGCTGTTTTTT
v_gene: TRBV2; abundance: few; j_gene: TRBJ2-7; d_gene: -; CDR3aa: CASSDTEAYEQYF; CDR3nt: TGTGCCAGCAGTGACACAGAAGCCTACGAGCAGTACTTC
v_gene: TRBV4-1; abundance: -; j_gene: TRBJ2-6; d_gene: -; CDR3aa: CASSQGRGGANVLTF; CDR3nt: TGCGCCAGCAGCCAGGGTAGAGGTGGGGCCAACGTCCTGACTTTC
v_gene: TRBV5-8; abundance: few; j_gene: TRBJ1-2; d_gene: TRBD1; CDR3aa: CASSFSGTGSNYGYTF; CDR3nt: TGTGCCAGCAGCTTTAGCGGGACAGGGTCTAACTATGGCTACACCTTC
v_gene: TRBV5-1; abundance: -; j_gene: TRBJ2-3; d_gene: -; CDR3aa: CASSLAADTDTQYF; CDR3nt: TGCGCCAGCAGCTTGGCAGCGGACACAGATACGCAGTATTTT
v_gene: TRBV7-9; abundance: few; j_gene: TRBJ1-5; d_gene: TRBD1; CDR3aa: CASSLGTGVQPQHF; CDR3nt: TGTGCCAGCAGCTTAGGGACAGGGGTTCAGCCCCAGCATTTT
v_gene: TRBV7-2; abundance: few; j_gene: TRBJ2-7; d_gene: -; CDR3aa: CASSARTILEQYF; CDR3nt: TGTGCCAGCAGCGCCCGGACTATTCTAGAGCAGTACTTC
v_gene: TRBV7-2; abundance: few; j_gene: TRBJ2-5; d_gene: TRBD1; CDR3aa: CASSLAPGQPETQYF; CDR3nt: TGTGCCAGCAGCTTGGCCCCGGGACAGCCAGAGACCCAGTACTTC
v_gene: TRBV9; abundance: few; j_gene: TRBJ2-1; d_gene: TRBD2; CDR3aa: CASSAIRGTSGNNEQFF; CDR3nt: TGTGCCAGCAGCGCAATCCGGGGGACTAGCGGGAACAATGAGCAGTTCTTC
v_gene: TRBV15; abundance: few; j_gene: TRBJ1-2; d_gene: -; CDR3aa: CATKEARRDYGYTF; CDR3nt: TGTGCCACCAAAGAAGCACGGCGGGACTATGGCTACACCTTC
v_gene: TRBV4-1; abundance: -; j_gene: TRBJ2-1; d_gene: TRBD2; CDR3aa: CASSQEKRGSYNEQFF; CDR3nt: TGCGCCAGCAGCCAAGAGAAGCGGGGGTCCTACAATGAGCAGTTCTTC
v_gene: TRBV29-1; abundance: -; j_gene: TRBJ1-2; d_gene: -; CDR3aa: CSVAGREANYGYTF; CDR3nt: TGCAGCGTCGCCGGACGGGAAGCTAACTATGGCTACACCTTC
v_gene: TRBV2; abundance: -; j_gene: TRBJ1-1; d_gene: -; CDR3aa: CASRASTEAFF; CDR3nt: TGTGCCAGCAGGGCCTCCACTGAAGCTTTCTTT
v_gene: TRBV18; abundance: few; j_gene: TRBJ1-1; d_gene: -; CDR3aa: CASSPRAPTMNTEAFF; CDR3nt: TGTGCCAGCTCACCACGGGCCCCTACCATGAACACTGAAGCTTTCTTT
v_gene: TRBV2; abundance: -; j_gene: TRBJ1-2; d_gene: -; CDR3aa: CASKGPGGQGSSEGYTF; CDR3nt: TGTGCCAGCAAAGGCCCGGGCGGCCAGGGGTCTTCAGAAGGCTACACCTTC